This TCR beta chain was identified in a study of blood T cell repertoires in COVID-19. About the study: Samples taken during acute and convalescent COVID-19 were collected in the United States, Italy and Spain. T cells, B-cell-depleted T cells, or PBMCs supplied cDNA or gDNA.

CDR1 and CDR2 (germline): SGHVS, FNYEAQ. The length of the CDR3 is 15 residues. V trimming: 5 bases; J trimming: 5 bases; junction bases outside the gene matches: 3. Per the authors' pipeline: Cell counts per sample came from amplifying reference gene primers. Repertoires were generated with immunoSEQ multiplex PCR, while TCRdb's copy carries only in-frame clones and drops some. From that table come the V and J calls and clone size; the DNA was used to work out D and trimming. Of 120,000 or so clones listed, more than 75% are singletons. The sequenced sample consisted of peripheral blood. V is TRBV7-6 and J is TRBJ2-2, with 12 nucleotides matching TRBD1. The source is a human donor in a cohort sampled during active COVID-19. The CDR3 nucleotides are TGTGCCAGCAGCAGGGACAGGGGGCCAACCGGGGAGCTGTTTTTT. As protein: CASSRDRGPTGELFF.